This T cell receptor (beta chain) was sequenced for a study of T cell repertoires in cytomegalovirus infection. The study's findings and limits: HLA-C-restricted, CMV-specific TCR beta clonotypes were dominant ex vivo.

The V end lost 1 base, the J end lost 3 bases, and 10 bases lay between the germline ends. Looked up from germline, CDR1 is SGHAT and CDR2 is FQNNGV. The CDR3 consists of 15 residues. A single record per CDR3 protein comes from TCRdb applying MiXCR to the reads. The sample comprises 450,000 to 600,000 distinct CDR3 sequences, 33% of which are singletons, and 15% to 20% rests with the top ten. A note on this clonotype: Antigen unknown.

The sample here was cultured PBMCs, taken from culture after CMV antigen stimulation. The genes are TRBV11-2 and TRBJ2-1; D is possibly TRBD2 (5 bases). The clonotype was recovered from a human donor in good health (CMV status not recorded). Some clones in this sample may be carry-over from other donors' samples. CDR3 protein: CASSLVGSGYNEQFF. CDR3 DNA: TGTGCCAGCAGCTTAGTTGGGAGCGGCTACAATGAGCAGTTCTTC.